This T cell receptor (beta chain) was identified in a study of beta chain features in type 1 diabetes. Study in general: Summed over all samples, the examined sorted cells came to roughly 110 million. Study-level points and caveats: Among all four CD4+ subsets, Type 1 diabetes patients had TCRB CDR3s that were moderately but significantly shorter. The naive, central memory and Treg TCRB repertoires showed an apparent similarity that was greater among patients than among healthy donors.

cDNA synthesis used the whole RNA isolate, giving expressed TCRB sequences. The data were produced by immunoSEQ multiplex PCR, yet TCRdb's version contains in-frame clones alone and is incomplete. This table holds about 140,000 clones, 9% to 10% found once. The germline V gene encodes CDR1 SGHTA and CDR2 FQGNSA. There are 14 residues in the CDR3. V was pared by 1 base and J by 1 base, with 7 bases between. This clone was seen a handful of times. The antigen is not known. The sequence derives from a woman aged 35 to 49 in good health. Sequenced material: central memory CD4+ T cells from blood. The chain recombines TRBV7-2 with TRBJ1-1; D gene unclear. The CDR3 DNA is TGTGCCAGCAGCTTAGAACAGACGAACACTGAAGCTTTCTTT. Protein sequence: CASSLEQTNTEAFF.